These 28 T cell receptor beta chains came from one sample sequenced in a study of vaccination and CD4 T cells after COVID-19 (dated by TCRdb to between 2022 and 2023). Receptor libraries were prepared by PCR. The instrument was an Illumina iSeq 100. DNA from cultured CD4+ T cells was subjected to TCR sequencing with the Oncomine TCR Beta short-read assay at the Johns Hopkins FTIC core. Through fastp at Q25 and MiXCR, TCRdb rebuilt clones from the public reads, retaining in-frame beta chains. Rows are unified per CDR3 protein, each entry keeping the most common DNA and genes. Across this sample there are about 22,000 distinct CDR3 sequences, with about 31% seen only once. The leading ten clones occupy about an eighth of the sample. In the paper's terms, the treatment or condition label means: roughly 11-day PBMC culture with coronavirus spike peptide pools or control peptides (ViraFEST assay). Their antigens are not known.

The specimen sequenced was cultured CD4+ T cells from blood. These TCRs come from a human donor with COVID-19.

The chain carries TRBV9 and TRBJ2-3, with 7 nucleotides matching TRBD1. Germline CDR1 reads SGDLS; CDR2 reads YYNGEE. V lost 4 bases to trimming and J lost 7 bases; unmatched junction nucleotides: 3. This CDR3 comprises 12 residues. CDR3 DNA: TGTGCCAGCAGCCCACAGGGGAATACGCAGTATTTT. This encodes CASSPQGNTQYF.

Judged by abundance, this clonotype is medium-sized. This chain joins TRBV15 and TRBJ1-3; TRBD1 aligns across 11 bases. Unmatched junction bases numbered 3, after V lost 5 bases and J lost 3 bases. The CDR3 has 15 residues. Per the germline V gene, CDR1 is LNHNV and CDR2 is YYDKDF (reference sequence). The CDR3 region has the DNA TGTGCCACCAGCTGGGACAGGGGGAATGGAAACACCATATATTTT. Translating it yields CATSWDRGNGNTIYF. Together with reference TRBV15 and TRBJ1-3, the CDR3 gives the full variable domain: DAMVIQNPRYQVTQFGKPVTLSCSQTLNHNVMYWYQQKSSQAPKLLFHYYDKDFNNEADTPDNFQSRRPNTSFCFLDIRSPGLGDTAMYLCATSWDRGNGNTIYFGEGSWLTVV.

This chain joins TRBV19 and TRBJ1-2; D is undetermined. This CDR3 is built from 13 residues. Germline assignment: CDR1 LNHDA and CDR2 SQIVND (reference sequence). Between the trimmed V and J ends, which lost 5 bases and 4 bases, there was a span of 11 bases. CDR3 in amino acids: CASSLKSVYGYTF. The CDR3, as DNA: TGTGCCAGTAGTCTAAAGAGCGTCTATGGCTACACCTTC.

This chain joins TRBV4-2 and TRBJ2-1; D perhaps matches TRBD2 (5 bases). Per the germline V gene, CDR1 is LGHNA and CDR2 is YNFKEQ. Trimming removed 7 bases at V and 0 bases at J, with 16 bases between. This CDR3 spans 16 amino acids. CDR3 protein: CASMVGGSSSYNEQFF. CDR3 DNA: TGTGCCAGCATGGTGGGCGGGTCTAGCTCCTACAATGAGCAGTTCTTC.

The rearrangement links TRBV5-1 to TRBJ1-5; 8 bases line up with TRBD1. With V trimmed by 2 bases and J by 2 bases, 3 bases remained unmatched. The CDR3 is 15 amino acids. Germline V gives CDR1 SGHRS, CDR2 YFSETQ. The chain's CDR3 is CASSLTGGGNQPQHF. CDR3 DNA: TGCGCCAGCAGCTTAACAGGGGGTGGCAATCAGCCCCAGCATTTT.

The rearrangement uses TRBV20-1 and TRBJ1-2, with 9 positions matching TRBD1. Germline-derived CDR1 and CDR2 are DFQATT and SNEGSKA (reference sequence). The J segment lost 4 bases and the V segment lost 6 bases, leaving 6 bases of the junction unmatched. The CDR3 is 13 amino acids. The DNA for the CDR3 is TGCAGTGCGCCGTCGGACAGGGGCTATGGCTACACCTTC. This gives the protein CSAPSDRGYGYTF.

The CDR3 sequence is CASRGGALDEQYF. In DNA form, the CDR3 reads TGTGCCTCCCGGGGAGGGGCGCTCGACGAGCAGTACTTC. The genes are TRBV6-2 or TRBV6-3 and TRBJ2-7; 7 nucleotides align to TRBD2. The CDR3 contains 13 residues. The V gene end was trimmed by 11 bases and the J gene end by 5 bases; junction bases not matched to a gene: 12. The germline V gene has CDR1 MNHEY and CDR2 SVGEGT.

This clonotype came up once. The chain couples TRBV5-1 to TRBJ2-5, with TRBD2 identical over 7 bases. V gave up 4 bases and J gave up 5 bases; unmatched junction bases: 8. From germline, CDR1 is SGHRS and CDR2 YFSETQ. The CDR3 totals 14 residues. The CDR3 loop reads CASSLAGDRETQYF. CDR3 sequence (DNA): TGCGCCAGCAGCCTTGCGGGGGATAGGGAGACCCAGTACTTC.

As concerns this clonotype: A much bigger clone sits one base away, suggesting this may be a read error. The final CDR3 position lacks the conserved phenylalanine or tryptophan, pointing to a likely read error. The rearrangement links TRBV6-1 to TRBJ1-2, with D unclear. This CDR3 is 13 amino acids long. Germline V CDR1 and CDR2: MNHNS, SASEGT. Trimming removed 2 bases from V and 7 bases from J, with 11 bases in between. DNA for the CDR3: TGTGCCAGCAGTGAAATGGGTAGTGGTGGCTACACCTCC. Its protein product is CASSEMGSGGYTS.

There are a few counts of this clonotype. The genes are TRBV7-8 and TRBJ2-2; D possibly matches TRBD1 or TRBD2 (5 bases each). Germline CDR1 reads SGHVS; CDR2 reads FQNEAQ. V lost 0 bases, J lost 5 bases, and 19 bases lay in between. The CDR3 is 18 amino acids. The CDR3 DNA is TGTGCCAGCAGCTTAGCGGTGCATGGGGTGGGACGGACCGGGGAGCTGTTTTTT. Protein product: CASSLAVHGVGRTGELFF. The whole variable domain, filled in from reference TRBV7-8 and TRBJ2-2, reads GAGVSQSPRYKVAKRGQDVALRCDPISGHVSLFWYQQALGQGPEFLTYFQNEAQLDKSGLPSDRFFAERPEGSVSTLKIQRTQQEDSAVYLCASSLAVHGVGRTGELFFGEGSRLTVL.

This clonotype was seen only a few times. The V and J genes are TRBV28 and TRBJ2-5; 7 positions match TRBD2. Germline-derived CDR1 and CDR2 are MDHEN and SYDVKM. Losses at the gene ends were 7 bases for V and 5 bases for J; bases not matched to a gene: 10. The CDR3 consists of 14 residues. DNA for the CDR3: TGTGCCAGCACCCCTGGGGGGGGTTGGGAGACCCAGTACTTC. Protein sequence: CASTPGGGWETQYF.

This clonotype has more than one count but fewer than ten. CDR3 bases: TGTGCCAGCAGCTTAGAGGCAGGCGAGCAGTACTTC. Translating it yields CASSLEAGEQYF. The V call is TRBV7-6, the J call TRBJ2-7; D gene ambiguous. Germline V CDR1 and CDR2: SGHVS, FNYEAQ. This CDR3 has 12 amino acids. V gave up 1 base and J gave up 6 bases, with 7 bases separating them.

This clonotype was counted between two and nine times. The V gene is TRBV7-2, the J gene TRBJ1-5, with D uncertain. V lost 6 bases to trimming and J lost 5 bases, with 11 bases between them. Germline assignment: CDR1 SGHTA and CDR2 FQGNSA. The CDR3 is 13 amino acids. CDR3 coding DNA: TGTGCCAGCAGACTGACCCTTGATCAGCCCCAGCATTTT. Translating it yields CASRLTLDQPQHF.

The gene calls are TRBV12-3 or TRBV12-4 and TRBJ2-5, with TRBD2 identical over 15 bases. The V segment lost 5 bases and the J segment 4 bases; nucleotides outside the gene matches: 14. This CDR3 has 19 amino acids. DNA of the CDR3: TGTGCCAGCAGTCGGACTAGCGGGGGGGCCATCGGGTTGTCAGAGACCCAGTACTTC. Protein sequence: CASSRTSGGAIGLSETQYF.

The CDR3 protein is CASSQGTTTGELFF. CDR3 bases: TGCGCCAGCAGCCAGGGGACAACTACCGGGGAGCTGTTTTTT. J is TRBJ2-2 and V is TRBV4-1; D possibly corresponds to TRBD1 (6 bases). With 3 bases removed from V and 5 bases from J, the gap between germline ends came to 10 bases. CDR3 length: 14 residues. Germline-derived CDR1 and CDR2 are MGHRA and YSYEKL.

This chain links TRBV6-5 with TRBJ1-2; maybe TRBD1 (5 bases). The CDR3 totals 11 residues. Per the germline V gene, CDR1 is MNHEY and CDR2 is SVGAGI. V lost 3 bases and J 8 bases, leaving 7 bases between the germline ends. CDR3 sequence reads: CASSYAGGYTF. The CDR3 nucleotides are TGTGCCAGCAGTTATGCAGGGGGCTACACCTTC.

The chain carries TRBV5-1 and TRBJ1-1, with D maybe TRBD1 (6 bases). The V gene lost 5 bases and the J gene lost 0 bases, with 17 bases spanning the gap. The CDR3 is 16 amino acids. Germline loops: CDR1 SGHRS, CDR2 YFSETQ. CDR3 DNA: TGCGCCAGCAGATATGGACAGATAAACATGAACACTGAAGCTTTCTTT. This translates into CASRYGQINMNTEAFF.

By frequency in the sample, this clonotype is medium-sized. The J gene is TRBJ1-6, the V gene TRBV20-1; TRBD1 aligns across 7 bases. V shed 3 bases, J shed 1 base, and the junction held 12 bases outside the gene matches. CDR1 is DFQATT, CDR2 SNEGSKA, per germline (reference sequence). The CDR3 runs to 18 residues. Written as DNA, the CDR3 is TGCAGTGCTAGGAAACCCAACGAGGGGGCTTCCTATAATTCACCCCTCCACTTT. The encoded protein is CSARKPNEGASYNSPLHF.

The chain combines TRBV5-4 with TRBJ1-3, with a possible D match to TRBD1 (5 bases). The V and J ends lost 1 base and 4 bases respectively, with 18 bases between them. From germline, CDR1 is SGHNT and CDR2 YYREEE (reference sequence). This CDR3 region has 17 residues. CDR3 DNA sequence: TGTGCCAGCAGCTTGTCTCCCGGCCCGGGGGGAGGAAACACCATATATTTT. Translation: CASSLSPGPGGGNTIYF.

The rearrangement joins TRBV28 to TRBJ1-4; a weak D match, TRBD1 (6 bases). This CDR3 contains 15 residues. V lost 3 bases, J lost 7 bases, and 15 bases lay in between. Germline CDR1 and CDR2: MDHEN and SYDVKM. Here the CDR3 reads CASSFPGARSEKLFF. The CDR3 bases are TGTGCCAGCAGTTTTCCAGGGGCGCGGAGTGAAAAACTGTTTTTT.

The chain uses TRBV6-1 and TRBJ2-2; D possibly corresponds to TRBD2 (5 bases). The V and J ends lost 5 bases and 7 bases respectively, with 8 bases between them. Germline V gene lookup returns CDR1 MNHNS and CDR2 SASEGT. This CDR3 has 12 residues. The CDR3 region is CASSRGIGELFF. CDR3 DNA: TGTGCCAGCAGTCGGGGAATCGGGGAGCTGTTTTTT.

The chain employs TRBV7-9 and TRBJ1-1; D is undetermined. Trimming cost V 5 bases and J 4 bases, with 17 bases left between them. There are 15 residues in the CDR3. Per germline, CDR1 SEHNR and CDR2 FQNEAQ (reference sequence). CDR3: CASSRGSNWGTEAFF. In nucleotides, the CDR3 is TGTGCCAGCAGCCGAGGGTCAAATTGGGGCACTGAAGCTTTCTTT. The variable domain in full, completed from reference TRBV7-9 and TRBJ1-1, reads DTGVSQNPRHKITKRGQNVTFRCDPISEHNRLYWYRQTLGQGPEFLTYFQNEAQLEKSRLLSDRFSAERPKGSFSTLEIQRTEQGDSAMYLCASSRGSNWGTEAFFGQGTRLTVV.

V usage is TRBV5-4 and J usage is TRBJ2-3, with 7 bases aligning to TRBD1. Per the germline V gene, CDR1 is SGHNT and CDR2 is YYREEE (reference sequence). The CDR3 runs to 14 residues. Trimming at V came to 9 bases and at J to 0 bases, leaving 7 bases not matched to a gene. The CDR3 nucleotides read TGTGCCAACCGGGACAGTCCTAGCACAGATACGCAGTATTTT. This sequence encodes CANRDSPSTDTQYF.

This clonotype is labeled medium-sized. V is TRBV25-1 and J is TRBJ1-6; TRBD1 agrees at 7 bases. Germline V gene data show CDR1 as MGHDK and CDR2 as SYGVNS. V lost 6 bases to trimming and J lost 0 bases; unmatched junction nucleotides: 11. The length of the CDR3 is 18 residues. The CDR3 protein is CASSRGDSSSSYNSPLHF. The DNA for the CDR3 is TGTGCCAGCAGCCGTGGGGACAGCTCCAGCTCCTATAATTCACCCCTCCACTTT.

This clonotype appeared a few times. The chain is built from TRBV15 and TRBJ2-7, with D possibly being TRBD1 or TRBD2 (7 bases each). Trimming pared 5 bases from V and 6 bases from J, leaving 26 bases between. The CDR3 loop spans 17 amino acids. CDR1 and CDR2 (germline): LNHNV, YYDKDF (reference sequence). The CDR3 protein is CATSLARGAGGPFEQYF. DNA of the CDR3: TGTGCCACCAGCCTAGCCCGGGGGGCAGGGGGACCCTTCGAGCAGTACTTC.

The V and J genes are TRBV6-1 and TRBJ1-1, with D maybe TRBD1 (5 bases). In germline, CDR1 is MNHNS, CDR2 SASEGT. This CDR3 is built from 15 residues. Trimming removed 5 bases from V and 1 base from J, with 14 bases in between. The CDR3 loop is CASSTSQGWNTEAFF. DNA for the CDR3: TGTGCCAGCAGTACGAGTCAGGGCTGGAACACTGAAGCTTTCTTT.

This clonotype was seen only a few times. Relative to the germline gene, one junction end is altered; a read error may explain this. This chain connects TRBV7-7 to TRBJ2-2; maybe TRBD2 (5 bases). CDR3 size: 12 residues. The germline gives CDR1 SSHAT, CDR2 FNYEAQ (reference sequence). CDR3 residues: CASSFRGGELFF. For the CDR3, the DNA is TGTGCTAGCAGCTTTCGGGGCGGGGAGCTGTTTTTT.

The chain is built from TRBV7-9 and TRBJ1-1, with D maybe TRBD1 (6 bases). This CDR3 comprises 14 residues. V was cut by 5 bases and J by 5 bases, with 15 bases left in between. Germline CDR1 SEHNR, CDR2 FQNEAQ (reference sequence). CDR3 loop: CASSQGRGFTEAFF. Here the CDR3 DNA reads TGTGCCAGCAGCCAGGGCAGGGGTTTTACTGAAGCTTTCTTT. Complete variable domain (other parts from reference TRBV7-9 and TRBJ1-1): DTGVSQNPRHKITKRGQNVTFRCDPISEHNRLYWYRQTLGQGPEFLTYFQNEAQLEKSRLLSDRFSAERPKGSFSTLEIQRTEQGDSAMYLCASSQGRGFTEAFFGQGTRLTVV.